This T cell receptor beta chain is from a study of Ad26.COV2.S vaccination and SARS-CoV-2 variants. Looking at the study overall: Ad26.COV2.S was injected intramuscularly once or twice, 56 days apart. Notes on the study in general: Placebo recipients had lower spike-specific TCR breadth than vaccine recipients.

Germline V CDR1 and CDR2: LGHNA, YSLEER. V dropped 0 bases and J dropped 15; count of bases not matched to a gene: 9. The CDR3 consists of 15 residues. Note on this clone: Its antigen is not known.

Libraries were prepared by immunoSEQ multiplex PCR; TCRdb keeps only in-frame clonotypes and omits some of them. The table has about 250,000 clones, 70% to 90% seen once; the top ten hold 2.9%. Specified treatment: over 15 received Ad26.COV2.S at low or high dose, single or two shots; roughly five received placebo; per-sample allocation not given. The study sampled participants on day 63 after the first vaccine or placebo injection. This specimen consisted of peripheral blood, obtained in a trial of Ad26.COV2.S vaccine versus placebo. The chain uses TRBV4-3 and TRBJ2-1; 12 bases line up with TRBD2. The origin of this receptor is a person aged 18 to 65 who received the Ad26.COV2.S COVID-19 vaccine or a placebo. CDR3 protein: CASSQEETSGSRRFF. For the CDR3, the DNA is TGCGCCAGCAGCCAAGAGGAGACTAGCGGGAGTCGAAGGTTCTTC.